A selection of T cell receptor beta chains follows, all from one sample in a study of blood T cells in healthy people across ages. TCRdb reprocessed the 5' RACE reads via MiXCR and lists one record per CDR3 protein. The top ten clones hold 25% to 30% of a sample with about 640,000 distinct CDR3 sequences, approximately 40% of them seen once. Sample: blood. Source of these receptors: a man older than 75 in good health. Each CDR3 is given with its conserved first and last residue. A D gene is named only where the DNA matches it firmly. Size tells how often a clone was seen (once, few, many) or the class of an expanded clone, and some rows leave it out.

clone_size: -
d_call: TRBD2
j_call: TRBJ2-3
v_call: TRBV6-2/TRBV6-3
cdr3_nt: TGTGCCAGCAGTTACTCCGTAGCGGGGGGGAGCACAGATACGCAGTATTTT
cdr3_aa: CASSYSVAGGSTDTQYF

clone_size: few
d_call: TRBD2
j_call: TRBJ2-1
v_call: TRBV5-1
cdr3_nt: TGCGCCAGCAGCTTGAGGAGTTTAGCGGGATTCAACAATGAGCAGTTCTTC
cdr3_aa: CASSLRSLAGFNNEQFF

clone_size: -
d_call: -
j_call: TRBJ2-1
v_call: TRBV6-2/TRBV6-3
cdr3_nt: TGTGCCAGCAGTCCCAACAGGGTTCGGAACAATGAGCAGTTCTTC
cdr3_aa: CASSPNRVRNNEQFF

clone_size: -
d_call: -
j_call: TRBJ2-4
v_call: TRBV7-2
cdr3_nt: TGTGCCAGCAGCTTAGGGCAGCTCTACGAGCTGTACTTC
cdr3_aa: CASSLGQLYELYF

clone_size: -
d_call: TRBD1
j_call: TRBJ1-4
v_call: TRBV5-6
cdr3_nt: TGTGCCAGCAGCTTCAGGGGGCGCGAGGAAAAACTGTTTTTT
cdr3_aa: CASSFRGREEKLFF

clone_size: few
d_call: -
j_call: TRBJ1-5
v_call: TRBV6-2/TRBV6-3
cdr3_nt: TGTGCCATCTCTGAAAGAAGCAATCAGCCCCAGCATTTT
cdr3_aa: CAISERSNQPQHF

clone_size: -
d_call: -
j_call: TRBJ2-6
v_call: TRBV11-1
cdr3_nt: TGTGCCAGCAGCTTACCCCAGGAGGGGCCTGGGGCCAACGTCCTGACTTTC
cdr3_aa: CASSLPQEGPGANVLTF

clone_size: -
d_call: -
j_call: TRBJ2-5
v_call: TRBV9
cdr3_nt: TGTGCCAGCAGCGGTCAGGGTAGCCGGGAGACCCAGTACTTC
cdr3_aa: CASSGQGSRETQYF

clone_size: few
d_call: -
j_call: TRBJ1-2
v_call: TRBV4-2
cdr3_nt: TGTGCCAGCAGCCCTGAGGCACGGGGCGGCTATGGCTACACCTTC
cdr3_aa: CASSPEARGGYGYTF

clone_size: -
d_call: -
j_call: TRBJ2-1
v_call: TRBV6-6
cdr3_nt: TGTGCCAGCAGTACCGAGGGGCTTGGCTACAATGAGCAGTTCTTC
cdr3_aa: CASSTEGLGYNEQFF

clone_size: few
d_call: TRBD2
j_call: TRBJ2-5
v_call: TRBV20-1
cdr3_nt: TGCAGTGCTGGACTAGACCGGACCCAGTACTTC
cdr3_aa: CSAGLDRTQYF

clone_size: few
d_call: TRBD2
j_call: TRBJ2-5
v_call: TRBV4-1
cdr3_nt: TGCGCCAGCAGCCCCGGGACTAGCGGGCAGGAGACCCAGTACTTC
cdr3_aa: CASSPGTSGQETQYF

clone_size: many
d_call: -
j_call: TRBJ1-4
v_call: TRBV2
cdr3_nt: TGTGCCAGCAGGGGAAGCTCGAATGAAAAACTGTTTTTT
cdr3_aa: CASRGSSNEKLFF

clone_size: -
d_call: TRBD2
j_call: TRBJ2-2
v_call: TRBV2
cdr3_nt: TGTGCCAGCAGTGTATTAACTAGCGCCGGGGAGCTGTTTTTT
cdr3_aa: CASSVLTSAGELFF